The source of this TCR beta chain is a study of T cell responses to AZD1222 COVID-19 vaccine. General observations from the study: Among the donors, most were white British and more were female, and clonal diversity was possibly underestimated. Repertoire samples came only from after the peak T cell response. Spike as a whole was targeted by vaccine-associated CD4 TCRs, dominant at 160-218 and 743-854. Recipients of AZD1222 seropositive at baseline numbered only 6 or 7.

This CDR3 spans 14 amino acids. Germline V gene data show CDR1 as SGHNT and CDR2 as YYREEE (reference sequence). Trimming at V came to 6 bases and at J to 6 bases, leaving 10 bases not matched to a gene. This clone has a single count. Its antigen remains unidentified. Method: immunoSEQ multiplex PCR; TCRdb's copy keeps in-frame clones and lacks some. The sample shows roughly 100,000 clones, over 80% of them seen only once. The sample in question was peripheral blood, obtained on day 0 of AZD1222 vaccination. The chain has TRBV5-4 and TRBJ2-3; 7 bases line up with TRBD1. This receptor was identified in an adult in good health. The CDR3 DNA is TGTGCCAGCACGGCCTCAACAGGGGCCGATACGCAGTATTTT. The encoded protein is CASTASTGADTQYF.